This T cell receptor (beta chain) was profiled in a study of technical replicates of blood from a handful of donors. Method: immunoSEQ multiplex PCR; TCRdb's copy keeps in-frame clones and lacks some. The sample records 74,000 or so clones, 85% to 95% being singletons. With 2 bases removed from V and 2 bases from J, the gap between germline ends came to 12 bases. Germline V gene lookup returns CDR1 SNHLY and CDR2 FYNNEI. The CDR3 spans 15 residues. The receptor was isolated from a human donor in good health. This sequence joins TRBV2 and TRBJ1-1; D possibly corresponds to TRBD1 (5 bases). Sequenced: T cells isolated from PBMCs. The CDR3 DNA reads as TGTGCCAGCAGTGAACTTGGGGGGACCAACACTGAAGCTTTCTTT. Its protein is CASSELGGTNTEAFF.